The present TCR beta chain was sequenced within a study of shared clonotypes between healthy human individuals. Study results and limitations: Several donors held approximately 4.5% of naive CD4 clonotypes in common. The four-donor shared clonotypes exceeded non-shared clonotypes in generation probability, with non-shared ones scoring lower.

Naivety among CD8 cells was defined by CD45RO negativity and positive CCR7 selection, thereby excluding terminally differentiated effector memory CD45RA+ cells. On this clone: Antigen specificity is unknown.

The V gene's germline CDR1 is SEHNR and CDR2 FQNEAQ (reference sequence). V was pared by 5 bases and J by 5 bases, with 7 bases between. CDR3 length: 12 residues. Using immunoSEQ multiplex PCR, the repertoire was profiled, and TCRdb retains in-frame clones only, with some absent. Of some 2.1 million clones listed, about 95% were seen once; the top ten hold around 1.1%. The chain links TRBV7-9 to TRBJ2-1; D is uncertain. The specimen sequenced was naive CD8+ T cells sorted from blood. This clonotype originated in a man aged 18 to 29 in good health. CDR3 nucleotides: TGTGCCAGCAGCGAAGAAGACAATGAGCAGTTCTTC. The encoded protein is CASSEEDNEQFF.